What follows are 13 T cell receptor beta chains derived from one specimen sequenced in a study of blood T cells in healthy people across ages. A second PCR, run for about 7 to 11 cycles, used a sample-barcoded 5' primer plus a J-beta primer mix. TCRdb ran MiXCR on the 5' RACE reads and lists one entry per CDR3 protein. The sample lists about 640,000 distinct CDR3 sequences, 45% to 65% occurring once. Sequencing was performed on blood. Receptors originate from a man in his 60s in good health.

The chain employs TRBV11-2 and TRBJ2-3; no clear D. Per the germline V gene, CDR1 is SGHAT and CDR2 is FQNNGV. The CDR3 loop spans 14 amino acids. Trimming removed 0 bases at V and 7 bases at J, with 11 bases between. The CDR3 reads CASSLDGTQNTQYF. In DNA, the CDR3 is TGTGCCAGCAGCTTAGATGGCACACAGAATACGCAGTATTTT.

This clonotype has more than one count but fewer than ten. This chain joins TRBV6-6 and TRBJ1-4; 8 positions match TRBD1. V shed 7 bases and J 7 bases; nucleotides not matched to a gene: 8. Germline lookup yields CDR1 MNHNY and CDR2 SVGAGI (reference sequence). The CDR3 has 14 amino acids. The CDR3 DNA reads TGTGCCAGCACCAGACAGGGGTCCCCTGAAAAACTGTTTTTT. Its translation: CASTRQGSPEKLFF.

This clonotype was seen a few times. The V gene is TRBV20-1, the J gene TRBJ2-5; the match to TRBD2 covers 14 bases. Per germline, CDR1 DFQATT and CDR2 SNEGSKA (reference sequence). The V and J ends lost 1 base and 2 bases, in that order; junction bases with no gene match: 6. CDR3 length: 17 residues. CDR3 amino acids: CSARADGTSGGQETQYF. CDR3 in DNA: TGCAGTGCTAGAGCTGATGGGACTAGCGGGGGACAAGAGACCCAGTACTTC.

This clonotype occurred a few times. Here the CDR3 DNA reads TGTGCCAGCAGTATAGGCAGGAATAGCAATCAGCCCCAGCATTTT. This codes for CASSIGRNSNQPQHF. The chain links TRBV12-3 or TRBV12-4 to TRBJ1-5; the D is unclear. Between the trimmed V and J ends, which lost 5 bases and 0 bases, there was a span of 11 bases. CDR3 size: 15 residues.

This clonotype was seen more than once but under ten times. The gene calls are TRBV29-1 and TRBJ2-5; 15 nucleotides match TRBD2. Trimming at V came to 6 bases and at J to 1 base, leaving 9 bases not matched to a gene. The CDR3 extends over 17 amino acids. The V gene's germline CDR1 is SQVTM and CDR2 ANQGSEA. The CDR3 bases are TGCAGCGTGGTCGGACTAGCGGGGGGGAAGGCCCAAGAGACCCAGTACTTC. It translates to CSVVGLAGGKAQETQYF.

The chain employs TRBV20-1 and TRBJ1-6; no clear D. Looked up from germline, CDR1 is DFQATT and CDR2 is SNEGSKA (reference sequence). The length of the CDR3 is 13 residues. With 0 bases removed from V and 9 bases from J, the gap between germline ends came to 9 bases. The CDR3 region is CSARETGGSPLHF. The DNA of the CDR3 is TGCAGTGCTAGAGAGACGGGAGGTTCACCCCTCCACTTT.

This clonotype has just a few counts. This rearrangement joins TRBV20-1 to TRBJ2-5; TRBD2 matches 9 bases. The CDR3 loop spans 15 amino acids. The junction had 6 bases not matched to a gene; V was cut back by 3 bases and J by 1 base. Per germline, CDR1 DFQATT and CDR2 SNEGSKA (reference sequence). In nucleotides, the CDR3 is TGCAGTGCTAGTCCAGCGGGGGGTCCCCAAGAGACCCAGTACTTC. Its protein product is CSASPAGGPQETQYF.

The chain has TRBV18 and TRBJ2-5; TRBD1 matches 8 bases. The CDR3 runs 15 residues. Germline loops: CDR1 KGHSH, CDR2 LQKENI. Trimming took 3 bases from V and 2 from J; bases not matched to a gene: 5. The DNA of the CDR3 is TGTGCCAGCTCACCGAGGACAGGGCGACAAGAGACCCAGTACTTC. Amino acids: CASSPRTGRQETQYF. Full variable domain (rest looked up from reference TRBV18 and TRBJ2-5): NAGVMQNPRHLVRRRGQEARLRCSPMKGHSHVYWYRQLPEEGLKFMVYLQKENIIDESGMPKERFSAEFPKEGPSILRIQQVVRGDSAAYFCASSPRTGRQETQYFGPGTRLLVL.

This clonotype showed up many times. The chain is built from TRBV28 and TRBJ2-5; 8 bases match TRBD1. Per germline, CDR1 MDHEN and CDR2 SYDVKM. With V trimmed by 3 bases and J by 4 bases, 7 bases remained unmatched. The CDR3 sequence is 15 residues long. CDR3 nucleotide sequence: TGTGCCAGCAGTTTCCCCGGACAGGGTTTAGAGACCCAGTACTTC. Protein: CASSFPGQGLETQYF.

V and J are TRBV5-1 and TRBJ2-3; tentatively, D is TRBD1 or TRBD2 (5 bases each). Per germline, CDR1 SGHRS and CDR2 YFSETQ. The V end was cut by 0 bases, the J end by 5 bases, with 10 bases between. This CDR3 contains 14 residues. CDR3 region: CASSLAAGRDTQYF. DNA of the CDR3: TGCGCCAGCAGCTTGGCGGCAGGGAGAGATACGCAGTATTTT.

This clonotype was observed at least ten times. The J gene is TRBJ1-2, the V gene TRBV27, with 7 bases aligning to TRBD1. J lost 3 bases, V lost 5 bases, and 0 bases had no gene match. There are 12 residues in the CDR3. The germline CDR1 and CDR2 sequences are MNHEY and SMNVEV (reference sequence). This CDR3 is CASSTGDYGYTF. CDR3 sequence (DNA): TGTGCCAGCAGTACAGGGGACTATGGCTACACCTTC.

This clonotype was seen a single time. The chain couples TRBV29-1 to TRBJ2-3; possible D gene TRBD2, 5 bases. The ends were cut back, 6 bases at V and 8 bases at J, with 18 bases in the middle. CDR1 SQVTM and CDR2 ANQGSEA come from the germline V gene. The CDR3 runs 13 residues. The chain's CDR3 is CSVSVSGYGTQYF. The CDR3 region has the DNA TGCAGCGTCTCAGTCTCGGGGTACGGTACGCAGTATTTT.

CDR3 in DNA: TGTGCCAGCAGTCGCAGGGGGGAGGGGAGCACTGAAGCTTTCTTT. Translated: CASSRRGEGSTEAFF. The chain carries TRBV7-6 and TRBJ1-1; TRBD1 matches 7 bases. The CDR3 consists of 15 residues. From germline, CDR1 is SGHVS and CDR2 FNYEAQ. The trim removed 6 bases at V and 4 bases at J, leaving 11 bases unmatched.